A selection of T cell receptor beta chains follows, all from one sample in a study of blood T cells in healthy people across ages. TCRdb re-called the 5' RACE reads with MiXCR, one entry per CDR3 protein. The data show roughly 2 million distinct CDR3 sequences, 49% seen once. Sequencing was done on a sample of blood. Every receptor here comes from a woman aged 40 to 55 in good health. CDR3s include the opening cysteine and the closing phenylalanine or tryptophan. A D gene is named only where the DNA matches it firmly. Not every row has a clone size; where given, it reads once, few, many or a size class.

d_gene | j_gene | v_gene | abundance | CDR3aa | CDR3nt
TRBD1 | TRBJ1-2 | TRBV6-2/TRBV6-3 | few | CASSLPGQGDRDYGYTF | TGTGCCAGCAGCTTACCGGGACAGGGGGATCGAGACTATGGCTACACCTTC
NA | TRBJ2-7 | TRBV3-1 | NA | CASSQGRVEYEQYF | TGTGCCAGCAGCCAAGGAAGGGTGGAGTACGAGCAGTACTTC
NA | TRBJ2-3 | TRBV9 | once | CASSVGSAVLTDTQYF | TGTGCCAGCAGCGTAGGGTCAGCGGTCCTCACAGATACGCAGTATTTT
TRBD2 | TRBJ2-1 | TRBV27 | NA | CASGLAGVKGQFF | TGTGCCAGCGGACTAGCGGGGGTCAAGGGGCAGTTCTTC
TRBD1 | TRBJ2-1 | TRBV12-3/TRBV12-4 | few | CASRTGADYNEQFF | TGTGCCAGCAGGACAGGGGCCGACTACAATGAGCAGTTCTTC
TRBD1 | TRBJ2-7 | TRBV7-9 | NA | CASSPSDRGPNEQYF | TGTGCCAGCAGCCCATCGGACAGGGGGCCGAACGAGCAGTACTTC
TRBD1 | TRBJ2-7 | TRBV4-1 | once | CASSQIEGQGASEQYF | TGCGCCAGCAGCCAAATAGAAGGACAGGGGGCATCCGAGCAGTACTTC
NA | TRBJ1-2 | TRBV4-1 | NA | CASSQETLLNYGYTF | TGCGCCAGCAGCCAAGAGACACTCTTAAACTATGGCTACACCTTC
NA | TRBJ1-1 | TRBV7-9 | NA | CASGTGGGRNTEAFF | TGTGCCAGCGGGACTGGGGGAGGGAGGAACACTGAAGCTTTCTTT
NA | TRBJ2-1 | TRBV5-1 | NA | CASATEPYNEQFF | TGCGCCAGCGCCACGGAACCGTACAATGAGCAGTTCTTC
TRBD1 | TRBJ2-4 | TRBV6-2/TRBV6-3 | NA | CASSWGDRAKNIQYF | TGTGCCAGCAGTTGGGGGGACAGGGCCAAAAACATTCAGTACTTC
TRBD2 | TRBJ2-3 | TRBV4-2 | NA | CANSQDPFSGVTDTQYF | TGTGCCAACAGCCAAGATCCTTTTAGCGGGGTCACAGATACGCAGTATTTT
TRBD1 | TRBJ2-2 | TRBV29-1 | few | CSVHKSGGDAGELFF | TGCAGCGTCCATAAGTCAGGGGGAGATGCCGGGGAGCTGTTTTTT
TRBD2 | TRBJ2-3 | TRBV6-2/TRBV6-3 | few | CASSYVAGGTTDTQYF | TGTGCCAGCAGTTACGTTGCGGGGGGTACCACAGATACGCAGTATTTT
NA | TRBJ1-4 | TRBV9 | NA | CASSSRGGYNEKLFF | TGTGCCAGCAGCTCCCGGGGAGGATATAATGAAAAACTGTTTTTT
NA | TRBJ2-3 | TRBV2 | NA | CASRGTDFDSSTDTQYF | TGTGCCAGCAGAGGGACGGACTTCGATTCTAGCACAGATACGCAGTATTTT
NA | TRBJ1-2 | TRBV4-3 | NA | CASSQDPHRADGSYGYTF | TGCGCCAGCAGCCAAGACCCTCACCGGGCAGACGGGAGCTATGGCTACACCTTC